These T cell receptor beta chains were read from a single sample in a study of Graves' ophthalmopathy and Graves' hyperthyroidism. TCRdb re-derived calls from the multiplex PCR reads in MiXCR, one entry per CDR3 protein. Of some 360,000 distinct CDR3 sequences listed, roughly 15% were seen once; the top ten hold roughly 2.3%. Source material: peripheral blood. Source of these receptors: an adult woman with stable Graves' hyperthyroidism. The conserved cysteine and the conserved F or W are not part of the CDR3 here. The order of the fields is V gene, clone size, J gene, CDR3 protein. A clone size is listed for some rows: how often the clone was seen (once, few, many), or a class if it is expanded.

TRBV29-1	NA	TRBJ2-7	SVELGAGYEQY
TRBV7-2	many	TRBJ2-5	ASSNQETQY
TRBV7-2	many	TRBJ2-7	ASSVAGQGANEQY
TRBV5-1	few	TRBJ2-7	ASSRRTYGTTYEQY
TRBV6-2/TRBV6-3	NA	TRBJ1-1	ASTPVRVNTEAF
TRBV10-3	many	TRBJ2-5	AISETTSGETQY
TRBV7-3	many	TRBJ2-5	ASSLTGTTGGRETQY
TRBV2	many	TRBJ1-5	ASRAAKPNQPQH
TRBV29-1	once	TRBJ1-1	SAQTEITVSTEAF
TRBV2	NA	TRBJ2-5	ASITQWGETQY
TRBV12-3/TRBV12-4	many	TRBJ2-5	ASSLVAGMETQY
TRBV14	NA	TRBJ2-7	ASSPLRGSQQY
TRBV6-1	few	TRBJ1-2	ASSRTPGQGAFGYT
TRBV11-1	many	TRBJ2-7	ASSDGGYEQY
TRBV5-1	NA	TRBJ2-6	ANSFDRGQDRSGANVLT
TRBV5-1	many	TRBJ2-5	ASSFGTGGFQETQY
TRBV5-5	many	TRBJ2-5	ASSVIRREVAETQY
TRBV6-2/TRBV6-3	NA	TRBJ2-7	ASSYRTGRDSYEQY
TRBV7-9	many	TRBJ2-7	ASSLVVQDEQY
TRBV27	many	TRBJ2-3	ASSLVLLDTQY
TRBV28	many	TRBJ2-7	ASSPRANYYEQY
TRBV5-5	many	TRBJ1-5	ASSSKVSNQPQH
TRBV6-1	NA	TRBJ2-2	ASSHRDRGRGTGELF
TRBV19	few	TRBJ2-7	ASSYNQGEQY
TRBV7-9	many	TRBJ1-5	ASSTLQDSNQPQH
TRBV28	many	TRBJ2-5	ASSLPRTGPQETQY
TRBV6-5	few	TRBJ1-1	ASSYSGPGVGAF
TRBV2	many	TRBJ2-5	ASKSRGLRETQY
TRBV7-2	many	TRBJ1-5	ASSQEGQPQH
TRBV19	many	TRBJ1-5	ASSIVRAGEPQH
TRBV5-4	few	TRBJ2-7	ASSFKTGFGGDYEQY
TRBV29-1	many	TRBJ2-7	SVVRDSSYEQY
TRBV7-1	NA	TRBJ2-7	ASSHGGGGLSSYDQY
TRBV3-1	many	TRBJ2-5	ASSQNGESGGRETQY
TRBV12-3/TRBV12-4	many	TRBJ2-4	ASSFGGSGSAIQY
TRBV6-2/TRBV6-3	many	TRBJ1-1	ASSYGQGPF
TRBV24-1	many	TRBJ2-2	ATSEGTFTGELF
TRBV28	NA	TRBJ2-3	ASSYGAGSADTQY
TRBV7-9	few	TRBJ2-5	ASKPLAGVIETQY
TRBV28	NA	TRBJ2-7	ASSSGTGPTYEQY